This T cell receptor (beta chain) was found in a study of T cell responses to AZD1222 COVID-19 vaccine. The data were produced by immunoSEQ multiplex PCR, yet TCRdb's version contains in-frame clones alone and is incomplete. There are 110,000 to 150,000 clones in the sample; about nine tenths occur only once, and around 1.8% lies in the top ten. Deletions cut 5 bases from V and 1 base from J, with 11 bases between. From germline, CDR1 is SNHLY and CDR2 FYNNEI. This CDR3 is built from 14 residues. The chain employs TRBV2 and TRBJ1-1; D not certain. Specimen: peripheral blood, collected 28 days after the second AZD1222 dose. The source of this sequence is an adult who received the AZD1222 COVID-19 vaccine. CDR3 amino acids: CASSSWESNTEAFF. In DNA form, the CDR3 reads TGTGCCAGCAGTAGTTGGGAGTCGAACACTGAAGCTTTCTTT.